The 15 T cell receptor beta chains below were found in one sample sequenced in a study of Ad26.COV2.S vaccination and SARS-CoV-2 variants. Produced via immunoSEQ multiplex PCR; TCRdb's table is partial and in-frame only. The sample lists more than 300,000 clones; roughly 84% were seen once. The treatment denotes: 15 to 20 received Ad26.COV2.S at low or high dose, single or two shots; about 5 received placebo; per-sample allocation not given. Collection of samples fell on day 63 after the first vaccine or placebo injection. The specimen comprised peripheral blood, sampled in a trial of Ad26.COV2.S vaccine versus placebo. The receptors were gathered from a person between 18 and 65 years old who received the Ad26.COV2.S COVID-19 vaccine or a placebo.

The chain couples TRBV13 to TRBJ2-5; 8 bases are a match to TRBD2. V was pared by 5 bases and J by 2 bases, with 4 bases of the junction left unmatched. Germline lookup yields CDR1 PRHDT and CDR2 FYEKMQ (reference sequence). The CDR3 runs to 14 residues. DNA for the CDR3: TGTGCCAGCAGCGAAACTAGCGGACAAGAGACCCAGTACTTC. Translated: CASSETSGQETQYF.

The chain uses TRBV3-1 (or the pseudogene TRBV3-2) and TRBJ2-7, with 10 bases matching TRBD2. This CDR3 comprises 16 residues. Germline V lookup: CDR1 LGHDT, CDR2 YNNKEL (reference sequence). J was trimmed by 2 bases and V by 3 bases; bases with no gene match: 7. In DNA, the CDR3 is TGTGCCAGCAGCCAGGTTAGCGGGGGGTCTACCTACGAGCAGTACTTC. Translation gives CASSQVSGGSTYEQYF.

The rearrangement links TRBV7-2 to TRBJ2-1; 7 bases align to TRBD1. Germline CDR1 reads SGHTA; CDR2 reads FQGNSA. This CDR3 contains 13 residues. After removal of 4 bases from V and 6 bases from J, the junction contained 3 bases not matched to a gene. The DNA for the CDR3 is TGTGCCAGCAGCTCGAACAGGGGCAATGAGCAGTTCTTC. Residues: CASSSNRGNEQFF.

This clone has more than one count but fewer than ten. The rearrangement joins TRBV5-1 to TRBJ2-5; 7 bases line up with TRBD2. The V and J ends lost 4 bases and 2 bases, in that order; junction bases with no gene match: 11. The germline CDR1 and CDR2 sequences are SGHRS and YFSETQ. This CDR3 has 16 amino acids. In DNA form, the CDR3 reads TGCGCCAGCAGCCAAGGCAAGCGGGGCCCTCAAGAGACCCAGTACTTC. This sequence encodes CASSQGKRGPQETQYF.

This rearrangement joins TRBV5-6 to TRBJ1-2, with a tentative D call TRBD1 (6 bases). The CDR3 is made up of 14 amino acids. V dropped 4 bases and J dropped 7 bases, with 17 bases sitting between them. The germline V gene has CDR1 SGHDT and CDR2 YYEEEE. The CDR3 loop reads CASSPDSLVFGYTF. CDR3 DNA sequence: TGTGCCAGCAGCCCGGACAGTTTGGTATTTGGCTACACCTTC.

DNA of the CDR3: TGCGCCAGCAGCCTGGCGAACCGGGACAGGGTCTACGAGCAGTACTTC. It yields the protein CASSLANRDRVYEQYF. V gene TRBV5-1 combines with J gene TRBJ2-7, with 9 positions matching TRBD1. There are 16 residues in the CDR3. From germline, CDR1 is SGHRS and CDR2 YFSETQ. V trimming: 4 bases; J trimming: 3 bases; junction bases outside the gene matches: 11.

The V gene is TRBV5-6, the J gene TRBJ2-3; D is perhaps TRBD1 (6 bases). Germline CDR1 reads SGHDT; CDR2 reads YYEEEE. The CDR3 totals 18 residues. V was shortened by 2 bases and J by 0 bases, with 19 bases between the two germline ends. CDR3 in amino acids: CASSLTPGWTESTDTQYF. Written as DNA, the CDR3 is TGTGCCAGCAGCTTAACCCCGGGCTGGACAGAGAGCACAGATACGCAGTATTTT.

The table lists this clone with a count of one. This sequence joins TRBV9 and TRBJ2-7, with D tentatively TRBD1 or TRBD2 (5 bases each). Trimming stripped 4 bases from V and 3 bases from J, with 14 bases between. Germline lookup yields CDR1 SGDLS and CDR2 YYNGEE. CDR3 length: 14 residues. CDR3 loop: CASSPRRDLYEQYF. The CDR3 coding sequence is TGTGCCAGCAGCCCGAGAAGGGACCTCTACGAGCAGTACTTC.

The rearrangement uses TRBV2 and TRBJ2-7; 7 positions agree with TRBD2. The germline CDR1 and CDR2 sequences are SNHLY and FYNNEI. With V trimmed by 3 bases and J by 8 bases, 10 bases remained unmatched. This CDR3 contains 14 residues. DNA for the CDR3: TGTGCCAGCAGTGACCCGGGGGGTCACCGCAAGCAGTACTTC. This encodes CASSDPGGHRKQYF.

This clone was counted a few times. This chain's CDR3 is CASSSWTGGDYGYTF. DNA of the CDR3: TGTGCCAGCAGTTCCTGGACAGGGGGCGATTATGGCTACACCTTC. The chain couples TRBV6-5 to TRBJ1-2; 11 nucleotides align to TRBD1. The CDR3 is 15 amino acids. Looked up from germline, CDR1 is MNHEY and CDR2 is SVGAGI. Trimming at V came to 4 bases and at J to 5 bases, leaving 6 bases not matched to a gene.

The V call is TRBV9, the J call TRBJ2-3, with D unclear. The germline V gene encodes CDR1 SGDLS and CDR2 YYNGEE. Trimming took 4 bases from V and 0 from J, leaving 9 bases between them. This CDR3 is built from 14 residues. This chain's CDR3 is CASSMWGSTDTQYF. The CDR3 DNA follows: TGTGCCAGCAGCATGTGGGGAAGCACAGATACGCAGTATTTT.

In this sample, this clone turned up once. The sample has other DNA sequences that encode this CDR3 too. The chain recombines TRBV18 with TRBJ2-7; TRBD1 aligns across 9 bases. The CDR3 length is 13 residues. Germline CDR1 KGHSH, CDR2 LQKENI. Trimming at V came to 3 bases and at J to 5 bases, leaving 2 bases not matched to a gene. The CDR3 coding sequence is TGTGCCAGCTCACCGGGACAGGGCAACGAGCAGTACTTC. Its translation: CASSPGQGNEQYF.

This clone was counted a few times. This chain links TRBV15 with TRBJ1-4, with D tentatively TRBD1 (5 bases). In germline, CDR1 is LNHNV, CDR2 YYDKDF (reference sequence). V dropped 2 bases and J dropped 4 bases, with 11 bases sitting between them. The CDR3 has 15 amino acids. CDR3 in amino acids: CATSRQGEGNEKLFF. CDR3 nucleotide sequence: TGTGCCACCAGCAGACAAGGGGAGGGTAATGAAAAACTGTTTTTT.

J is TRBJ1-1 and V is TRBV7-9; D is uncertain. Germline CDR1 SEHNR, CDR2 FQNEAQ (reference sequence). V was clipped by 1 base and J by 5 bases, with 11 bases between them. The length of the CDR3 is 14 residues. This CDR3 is CASSLGSSMTEAFF. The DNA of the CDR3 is TGTGCCAGCAGCTTAGGTTCTTCAATGACTGAAGCTTTCTTT.

The CDR3 here is CASSLGDRIYNEQFF. The CDR3 bases are TGTGCCAGCAGCTTGGGAGACAGAATATACAATGAGCAGTTCTTC. The rearrangement uses TRBV5-4 and TRBJ2-1, with D tentatively TRBD1 (5 bases). This CDR3 is 15 amino acids long. V gave up 0 bases and J gave up 4 bases, with 11 bases separating them. CDR1 SGHNT and CDR2 YYREEE come from the germline V gene (reference sequence).